Listed below are T cell receptor beta chains from one sample, sequenced in a study of blood T cell repertoires in COVID-19. Produced via immunoSEQ multiplex PCR; TCRdb's table is partial and in-frame only. The data hold about 220,000 clones, with under 90% observed a single time. Source material: peripheral blood. All receptors derive from a man aged 25-45 years with active or convalescent COVID-19. The CDR3 runs from the conserved cysteine through the conserved F or W. Each record gives: J gene, V gene, D gene, CDR3 protein, CDR3 DNA. A D gene is named only where the DNA matches it firmly.

>TRBJ2-7|TRBV27|TRBD1
CASSLTGGLHEQYF
TGTGCCAGCAGTCTGACAGGGGGCTTACACGAGCAGTACTTC
>TRBJ1-5|TRBV19|TRBD1
CASAATGGNQPQHF
TGTGCCAGTGCCGCCACAGGGGGAAATCAGCCCCAGCATTTT
>TRBJ2-7|TRBV7-2|NA
CASSFYLGGFYEQYF
TGTGCCAGCAGCTTTTATTTGGGGGGATTCTACGAGCAGTACTTC
>TRBJ2-1|TRBV4-3|TRBD2
CASSQGLAGHNEQFF
TGCGCCAGCAGCCAGGGACTAGCGGGACACAATGAGCAGTTCTTC
>TRBJ2-2|TRBV7-9|TRBD2
CASSPREREGPSTGELFF
TGTGCCAGCAGCCCCCGAGAGCGGGAGGGCCCGAGCACCGGGGAGCTGTTTTTT
>TRBJ2-7|TRBV10-3|NA
CAISEDGRPGEQYF
TGTGCCATCAGTGAGGATGGCCGCCCAGGCGAGCAGTACTTC
>TRBJ1-2|TRBV28|TRBD1
CASMPSGTGGKGYTF
TGTGCCAGCATGCCTTCCGGGACAGGGGGTAAAGGCTACACCTTC
>TRBJ1-5|TRBV6-2/TRBV6-3|NA
CASSYRQTNQPQHF
TGTGCCAGCAGTTACCGACAGACCAATCAGCCCCAGCATTTT
>TRBJ2-1|TRBV9|NA
CASRGDSLYNEQFF
TGTGCCAGCAGGGGGGACTCACTCTACAATGAGCAGTTCTTC
>TRBJ2-3|TRBV6-1|NA
CASSEGRGATDTQYF
TGTGCCAGCAGTGAGGGCAGGGGGGCTACAGATACGCAGTATTTT
>TRBJ1-2|TRBV5-6|NA
CASSLGLTYGYTF
TGTGCCAGCAGCTTGGGGCTGACTTATGGCTACACCTTC
>TRBJ2-7|TRBV2|NA
CASSDSVGLSSYEQYF
TGTGCCAGCAGTGATTCTGTCGGACTAAGCTCCTACGAGCAGTACTTC
>TRBJ2-7|TRBV7-6|TRBD2
CASSGLAGGHGYEQYF
TGTGCCAGCAGTGGACTAGCGGGAGGTCATGGCTACGAGCAGTACTTC
>TRBJ2-3|TRBV15|TRBD2
CATYSGRDGDTQYF
TGTGCCACCTACAGCGGGAGAGATGGGGATACGCAGTATTTT
>TRBJ1-1|TRBV7-6|TRBD1
CASSWGQGGGTEAFF
TGTGCCAGCAGCTGGGGACAGGGAGGCGGCACTGAAGCTTTCTTT
>TRBJ2-1|TRBV5-6|TRBD2
CASSTGLAGVLRNEQFF
TGTGCCAGCAGCACGGGACTAGCGGGAGTCCTTAGGAATGAGCAGTTCTTC
>TRBJ2-4|TRBV5-6|NA
CASSFGLVNIQYF
TGTGCCAGCAGCTTTGGTCTAGTCAACATTCAGTACTTC
>TRBJ1-2|TRBV9|NA
CASSVAGGGHGYTF
TGTGCCAGCAGCGTAGCTGGTGGGGGCCATGGCTACACCTTC
>TRBJ1-3|TRBV19|NA
CASSIRPDSNTIYF
TGTGCCAGTAGTATTCGTCCAGATTCAAACACCATATATTTT
>TRBJ1-2|TRBV7-3|TRBD1
CASARQGPNYGYTF
TGTGCCAGTGCAAGACAGGGTCCAAACTATGGCTACACCTTC
>TRBJ2-1|TRBV6-5|TRBD1
CASSRQGSINEQFF
TGTGCCAGCAGTAGACAGGGTTCGATCAATGAGCAGTTCTTC
>TRBJ1-1|TRBV5-1|NA
CASSRRVGNTEAFF
TGCGCCAGCAGCAGGCGGGTCGGAAACACTGAAGCTTTCTTT
>TRBJ2-1|TRBV6-5|NA
CASSPKGVEGNEQFF
TGTGCCAGCAGTCCTAAGGGGGTAGAGGGCAATGAGCAGTTCTTC
>TRBJ1-2|TRBV6-2/TRBV6-3|TRBD1
CASSYSGQGAAGYTF
TGTGCCAGCAGTTACTCTGGACAGGGGGCGGCTGGCTACACCTTC
>TRBJ1-4|TRBV6-6|NA
CASSPDRNFATNEKLFF
TGTGCCAGCAGTCCGGACAGAAATTTTGCAACTAATGAAAAACTGTTTTTT
>TRBJ1-3|TRBV4-1|TRBD1
CASSLQGDLYSGNTIYF
TGCGCCAGCAGCCTTCAGGGGGATTTATACTCTGGAAACACCATATATTTT
>TRBJ2-7|TRBV30|NA
CAWSVGLGLDEQYF
TGTGCCTGGAGTGTAGGCCTGGGACTGGACGAGCAGTACTTC
>TRBJ2-3|TRBV29-1|TRBD2
CSVRTSGRVDTQYF
TGCAGCGTGCGGACTAGCGGGAGAGTAGATACGCAGTATTTT
>TRBJ2-3|TRBV7-9|TRBD2
CASSLWTSGTDTQYF
TGTGCCAGCAGCTTATGGACTAGCGGAACAGATACGCAGTATTTT
>TRBJ1-6|TRBV28|NA
CASSNRQMNSPLHF
TGTGCCAGCAGTAACAGACAGATGAATTCACCCCTCCACTTT
>TRBJ1-6|TRBV2|NA
CASRTEEGNSPLHF
TGTGCCAGCAGAACAGAGGAGGGGAATTCACCCCTCCACTTT
>TRBJ2-7|TRBV7-2|NA
CASSLSPGRSRDF
TGTGCCAGCAGCTTGTCACCGGGGAGAAGTAGGGATTTC
>TRBJ2-7|TRBV7-2|NA
CASSLAASAIYEQYF
TGTGCCAGCAGCTTGGCGGCTAGCGCGATCTACGAGCAGTACTTC
>TRBJ2-1|TRBV18|NA
CASSPRDEQFF
TGTGCCAGCTCGCCGAGGGATGAGCAGTTCTTC
>TRBJ2-2|TRBV2|NA
CASSGGLNTGELFF
TGTGCCAGCTCCGGGGGACTCAACACCGGGGAGCTGTTTTTT
>TRBJ1-5|TRBV15|TRBD1
CATSRDTGGAGQPQHF
TGTGCCACCAGCAGGGACACAGGGGGCGCGGGTCAGCCCCAGCATTTT
>TRBJ2-7|TRBV6-5|TRBD1
CASSSGTAREQYF
TGTGCCAGCAGTTCCGGGACAGCGAGGGAGCAGTACTTC
>TRBJ1-4|TRBV7-8|NA
CASSSYRVFGEKLFF
TGTGCCAGCAGCTCCTACAGGGTTTTCGGCGAAAAACTGTTTTTT
>TRBJ1-1|TRBV4-2|NA
CASGAPGHNTEAFF
TGTGCCAGCGGGGCTCCGGGCCACAACACTGAAGCTTTCTTT